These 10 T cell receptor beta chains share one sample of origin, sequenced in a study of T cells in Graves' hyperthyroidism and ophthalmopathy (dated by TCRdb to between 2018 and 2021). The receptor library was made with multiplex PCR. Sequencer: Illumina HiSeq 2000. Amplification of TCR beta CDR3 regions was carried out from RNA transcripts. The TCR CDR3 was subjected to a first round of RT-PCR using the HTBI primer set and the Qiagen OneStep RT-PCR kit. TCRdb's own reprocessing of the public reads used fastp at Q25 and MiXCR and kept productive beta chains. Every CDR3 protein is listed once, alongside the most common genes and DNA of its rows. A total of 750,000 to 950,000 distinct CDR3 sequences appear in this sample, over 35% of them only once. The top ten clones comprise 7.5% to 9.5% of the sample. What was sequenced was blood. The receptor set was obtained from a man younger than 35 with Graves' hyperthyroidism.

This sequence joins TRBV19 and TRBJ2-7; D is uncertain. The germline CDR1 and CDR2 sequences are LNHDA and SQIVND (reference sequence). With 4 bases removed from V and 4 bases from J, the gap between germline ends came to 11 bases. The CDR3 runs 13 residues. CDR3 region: CASSNLQSYEQYF. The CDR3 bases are TGTGCCAGTAGTAACCTCCAGTCGTACGAGCAGTACTTC. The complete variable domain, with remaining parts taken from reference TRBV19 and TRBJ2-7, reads DGGITQSPKYLFRKEGQNVTLSCEQNLNHDAMYWYRQDPGQGLRLIYYSQIVNDFQKGDIAEGYSVSREKKESFPLTVTSAQKNPTAFYLCASSNLQSYEQYFGPGTRLTVT.

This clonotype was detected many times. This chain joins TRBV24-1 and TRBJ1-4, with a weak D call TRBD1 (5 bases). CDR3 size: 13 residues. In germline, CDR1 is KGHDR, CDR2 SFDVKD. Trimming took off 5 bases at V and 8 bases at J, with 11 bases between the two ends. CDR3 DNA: TGTGCCACCAGTGTCGGCGGGGACGAAAAACTGTTTTTT. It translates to CATSVGGDEKLFF.

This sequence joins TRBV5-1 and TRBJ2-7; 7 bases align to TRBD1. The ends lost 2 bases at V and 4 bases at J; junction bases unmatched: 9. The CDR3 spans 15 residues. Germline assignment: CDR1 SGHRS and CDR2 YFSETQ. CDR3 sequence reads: CASSFQGDGLYEQYF. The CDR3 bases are TGCGCCAGCAGCTTTCAGGGGGATGGCCTATACGAGCAGTACTTC.

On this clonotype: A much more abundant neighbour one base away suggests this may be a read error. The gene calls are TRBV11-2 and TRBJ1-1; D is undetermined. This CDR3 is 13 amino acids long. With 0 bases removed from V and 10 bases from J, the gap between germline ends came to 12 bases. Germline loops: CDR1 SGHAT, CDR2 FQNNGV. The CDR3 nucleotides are TGTGCCAGCAGCTTAGATTTCAGTCTTGGAGCTTTCTTT. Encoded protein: CASSLDFSLGAFF.

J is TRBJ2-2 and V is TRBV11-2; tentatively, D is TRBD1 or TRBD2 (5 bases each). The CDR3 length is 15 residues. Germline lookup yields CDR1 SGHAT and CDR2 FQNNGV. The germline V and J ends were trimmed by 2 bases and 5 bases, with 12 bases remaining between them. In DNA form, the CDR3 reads TGTGCCAGCAGCTTAAGATGGGGCGGGACCGGGGAGCTGTTTTTT. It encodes CASSLRWGGTGELFF.

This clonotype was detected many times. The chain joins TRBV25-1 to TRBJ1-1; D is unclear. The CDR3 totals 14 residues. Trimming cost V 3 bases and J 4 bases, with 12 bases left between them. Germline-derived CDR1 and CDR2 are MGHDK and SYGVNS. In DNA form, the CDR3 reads TGTGCCAGCAGTGACTCGGTAGGAAGCACTGAAGCTTTCTTT. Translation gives CASSDSVGSTEAFF.

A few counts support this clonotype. The CDR3, as DNA: TGTGCCAGCAGCCCAGAACCCATTGGAGAGACCCAGTACTTC. This encodes CASSPEPIGETQYF. The chain couples TRBV5-4 to TRBJ2-5; D remains unclear. The CDR3 extends over 14 amino acids. V was cut by 4 bases and J by 4 bases, with 14 bases left in between. The germline V gene encodes CDR1 SGHNT and CDR2 YYREEE (reference sequence).

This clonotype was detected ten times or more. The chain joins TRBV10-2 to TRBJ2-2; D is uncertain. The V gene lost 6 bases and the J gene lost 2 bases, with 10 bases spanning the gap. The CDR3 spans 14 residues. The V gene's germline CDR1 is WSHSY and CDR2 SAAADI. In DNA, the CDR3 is TGCGCCAGCAGCGGCCGTAGCAACACCGGGGAGCTGTTTTTT. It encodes CASSGRSNTGELFF.

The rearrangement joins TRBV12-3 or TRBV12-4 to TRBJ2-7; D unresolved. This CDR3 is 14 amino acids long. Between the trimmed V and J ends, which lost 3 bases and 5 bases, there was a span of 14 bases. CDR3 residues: CASSFGGGLDEQYF. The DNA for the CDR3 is TGTGCCAGCAGTTTCGGTGGCGGCCTCGACGAGCAGTACTTC.

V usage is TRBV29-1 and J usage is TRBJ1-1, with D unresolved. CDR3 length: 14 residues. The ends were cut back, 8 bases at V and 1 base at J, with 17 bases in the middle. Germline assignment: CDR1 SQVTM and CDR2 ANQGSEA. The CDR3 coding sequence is TGCAGCCATACAACCTTGGCAGCGAACACTGAAGCTTTCTTT. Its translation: CSHTTLAANTEAFF. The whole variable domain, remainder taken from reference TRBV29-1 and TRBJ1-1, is SAVISQKPSRDICQRGTSLTIQCQVDSQVTMMFWYRQQPGQSLTLIATANQGSEATYESGFVIDKFPISRPNLTFSTLTVSNMSPEDSSIYLCSHTTLAANTEAFFGQGTRLTVV.